Given below is one T cell receptor (beta chain) in context. Its antigen is currently unknown. One end of the junction varies from germline; a read error may be responsible. This entry belongs to a study of tumor and adjacent non-tumor tissue in lung cancer. In the study overall: The cohort had approximately 13 adenocarcinoma, a couple of squamous cell and 1 small cell patients.

RNA was extracted from bulk tissue without any cell sorting. The library came from three nested PCR rounds adapted from ARM-PCR protocols. MiXCR, applied by TCRdb to the multiplex PCR reads, yields one record per CDR3 protein. Counted here are 60,000 to 85,000 distinct CDR3 sequences, 75% to 90% occurring once; the ten biggest clones make up 10% to 15%. Germline V gene data show CDR1 as MNHEY and CDR2 as SVGAGI. CDR3 length: 12 residues. The study's findings and limits: Tumor tissue had significantly higher TCR diversity than normal lung.

This receptor was taken from a woman aged 50 to 60 with non-small cell lung cancer. The rearrangement links TRBV6-5 to TRBJ1-2; 9 bases agree with TRBD1. The source material was lung tumor tissue. CDR3 coding DNA: TGTGCCAGCAGTTTGTGGGGACAGGGATACAGGTTC. Translating gives CASSLWGQGYRF.